A single sample gave rise to the 9 T cell receptor beta chains below, sequenced in a study of T cells in Graves' hyperthyroidism and ophthalmopathy. Using RNA transcripts as the source, TCR beta CDR3 regions were amplified. With the HTBI primer set, the TCR CDR3 went through a first round of RT-PCR. Each CDR3 protein gets one entry after TCRdb re-called the multiplex PCR reads with MiXCR. The sample has roughly 570,000 distinct CDR3 sequences, around a sixth seen once. The specimen sequenced was blood. These receptors originate from a young woman with Graves' hyperthyroidism.

This clonotype was seen many times. The CDR3 DNA reads TGTGCCAGCAGTTTATTGACAGCCGGACAACAAGAGACCCAGTACTTC. This encodes CASSLLTAGQQETQYF. The J gene is TRBJ2-5, the V gene TRBV28, with D maybe TRBD1 (5 bases). Trimming stripped 1 base from V and 2 bases from J, with 14 bases between. CDR3 length: 16 amino acids. Germline CDR1 reads MDHEN; CDR2 reads SYDVKM.

A few counts support this clonotype. The V gene is TRBV20-1, the J gene TRBJ2-1; TRBD2 aligns across 12 bases. This CDR3 spans 15 amino acids. The germline V gene has CDR1 DFQATT and CDR2 SNEGSKA (reference sequence). V shed 1 base, J shed 4 bases, and the junction held 2 bases outside the gene matches. This CDR3 is CSARALAGGYNEQFF. CDR3 nucleotide sequence: TGCAGTGCTAGAGCACTAGCGGGAGGATACAATGAGCAGTTCTTC.

This clonotype was recorded at least ten times. The chain uses TRBV5-1 and TRBJ2-3; no clear D. This CDR3 spans 14 amino acids. Trimming cost V 0 bases and J 5 bases, with 10 bases left between them. Per germline, CDR1 SGHRS and CDR2 YFSETQ. In DNA form, the CDR3 reads TGCGCCAGCAGCTTGGGCAGCCTTGAAGATACGCAGTATTTT. Protein product: CASSLGSLEDTQYF.

The CDR3 region has the DNA TGTGCCAGCAACCTAGCGGGGTACAATGAGCAGTTCTTC. Its translation: CASNLAGYNEQFF. The V gene is TRBV14, the J gene TRBJ2-1; TRBD2 matches 9 bases. The V segment lost 7 bases and the J segment 4 bases; nucleotides outside the gene matches: 2. The germline V gene encodes CDR1 SGHDN and CDR2 FVKESK. This CDR3 comprises 13 residues.

The chain employs TRBV20-1 and TRBJ2-7, with 10 bases that match TRBD2. The CDR3 spans 13 residues. Trimming took 3 bases from V and 6 from J; bases not matched to a gene: 5. Germline-derived CDR1 and CDR2 are DFQATT and SNEGSKA (reference sequence). The CDR3 is CSARTSGRAEQYF. CDR3 DNA: TGCAGTGCTAGGACTAGCGGGCGGGCCGAGCAGTACTTC.

This clonotype has at least ten counts. This chain uses TRBV11-3 with TRBJ2-2; 8 nucleotides align to TRBD1. Germline V gene sequence: CDR1 SGHNT, CDR2 YENEEA. This CDR3 comprises 15 residues. The ends lost 4 bases at V and 6 bases at J; junction bases unmatched: 7. CDR3 sequence (DNA): TGTGCCAGCAGCTCCCGGACAGGGCAGCCCGGGGAGCTGTTTTTT. Translating gives CASSSRTGQPGELFF.

The sample holds many counts of this clonotype. This chain joins TRBV7-3 and TRBJ2-3; TRBD2 is a possible D gene (6 bases). The CDR3 runs 14 residues. The V gene lost 5 bases and the J gene lost 2 bases, with 11 bases spanning the gap. CDR1 and CDR2 from the germline V gene are SGHTA and FQGTGA. As DNA, the CDR3 is TGTGCCAGCAGCGGGCGGGGCCACACAGATACGCAGTATTTT. Translated: CASSGRGHTDTQYF.

This chain links TRBV7-9 with TRBJ1-2, with D possibly matching TRBD1 (5 bases). CDR1 and CDR2 (germline): SEHNR, FQNEAQ (reference sequence). V lost 11 bases and J 4 bases, leaving 11 bases between the germline ends. The CDR3 consists of 11 residues. For the CDR3, the DNA is TGTGCCCTTGGGGGGGGCTATGGCTACACCTTC. This gives the protein CALGGGYGYTF.

This clonotype was seen repeatedly, ten times or more. CDR3 coding DNA: TGTGCCATCAGGGGAGCGAACACTGAAGCTTTCTTT. Amino acid sequence: CAIRGANTEAFF. The chain has TRBV10-3 and TRBJ1-1; D remains unclear. The CDR3 is 12 amino acids. The V gene's germline CDR1 is ENHRY and CDR2 SYGVKD. Trimming stripped 6 bases from V and 1 base from J, with 6 bases between.